Included here is one T cell receptor (beta chain) sequence, with context. Its antigen is undetermined. This sample stems from a study of graft-versus-host responses after intestinal transplantation. Study as a whole: The study gave all recipients anti-thymocyte globulin induction, then tacrolimus and steroids for 2 to 3 years.

Generated by immunoSEQ multiplex PCR, the TCRdb table keeps only in-frame clones and is missing some. The data contain 39,000 or so clones, roughly 93% of them singletons. The CDR3 sequence is 13 residues long. The germline gives CDR1 MNHNS, CDR2 SASEGT. V shed 6 bases and J 3 bases; nucleotides not matched to a gene: 1. Whole-study findings and limits: The recipient marrow held GvH clones, and some of them showed up first in ileum or blood. Graft-donor T cell macrochimerism in patients accompanied high graft-versus-host to host-versus-graft clonal ratios in allografts.

The source is a human donor who was the organ donor for an intestinal transplant. The sample in question was unstimulated CD8+ T cells sorted from spleen or lymph node cells, obtained before transplant. The chain combines TRBV6-1 with TRBJ2-2; 7 bases match TRBD1. Here the CDR3 DNA reads TGTGCCAGCAGAGGGACAGACACCGGGGAGCTGTTTTTT. The encoded protein is CASRGTDTGELFF.